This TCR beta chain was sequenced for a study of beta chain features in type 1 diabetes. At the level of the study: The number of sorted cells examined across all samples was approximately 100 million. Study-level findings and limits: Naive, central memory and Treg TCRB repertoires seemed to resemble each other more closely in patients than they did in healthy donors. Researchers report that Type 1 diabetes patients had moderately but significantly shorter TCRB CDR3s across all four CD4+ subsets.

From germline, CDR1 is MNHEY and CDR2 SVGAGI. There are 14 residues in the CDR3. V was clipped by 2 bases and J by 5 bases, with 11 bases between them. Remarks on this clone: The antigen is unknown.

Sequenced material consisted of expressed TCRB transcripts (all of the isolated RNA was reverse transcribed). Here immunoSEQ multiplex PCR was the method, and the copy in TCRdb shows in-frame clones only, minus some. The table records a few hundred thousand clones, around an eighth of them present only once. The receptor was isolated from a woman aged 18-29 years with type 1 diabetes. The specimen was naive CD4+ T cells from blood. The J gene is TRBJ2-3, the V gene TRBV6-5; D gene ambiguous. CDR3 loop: CASSYRQAQDTQYF. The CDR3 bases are TGTGCCAGCAGTTACAGGCAGGCCCAAGATACGCAGTATTTT.